This T cell receptor beta chain was captured by sequencing in a study of shared clonotypes between healthy human individuals. Across the study: A donor's plate count was three for CD4 naive and three for CD4 memory; CD8 naive had two and CD8 memory one.

Libraries were prepared by immunoSEQ multiplex PCR; TCRdb keeps only in-frame clonotypes and omits some of them. The sample consists of over a million clones, roughly 74% of them appearing once. Germline assignment: CDR1 SEHNR and CDR2 FQNEAQ (reference sequence). The J segment lost 1 base and the V segment lost 5 bases, leaving 4 bases of the junction unmatched. The CDR3 runs 17 residues. All donors were healthy HIV-negative adults lacking recent acute infections or vaccinations. Naive CD4+ cells were CD45RA-selected; the remaining cells were memory. The chain has TRBV7-9 and TRBJ2-3; TRBD2 matches at 15 bases. The TCR sequence derives from a man younger than 35 in good health. Some clones in this sample may be carry-over from other donors' samples. Material for sequencing was memory CD4+ T cells from PBMCs. Specified subset: CD45RA-negative fraction. CDR3 sequence reads: CASSQGLAGGGTDTQYF. The CDR3 region has the DNA TGTGCCAGCAGCCAGGGACTAGCGGGAGGAGGCACAGATACGCAGTATTTT.